The clone carrying this TCR beta chain appeared a single time. Its specificity is unknown. The sample originates from a study of T cells in tuberculosis. Across the study: CD1B tetramers identified T cells specific for mycobacterial lipid GMM. Study-wide points: Smaller distances to GMM-specific TCRs suggested their expansion in active tuberculosis. Cases with active tuberculosis were adults, while controls were adolescents.

Latent tuberculosis screening used tuberculin skin test and IGRA at entry. TCRdb's copy holds only in-frame clones and misses some; the assay was immunoSEQ multiplex PCR. This table holds fewer than 40,000 clones, around 95% found once. This CDR3 comprises 15 residues. Germline V gives CDR1 SGHAT, CDR2 FQNNGV. With 4 bases clipped from V and 4 bases from J, the junction kept 7 bases outside the gene matches. This chain uses TRBV11-2 with TRBJ1-2, with TRBD1 identical over 9 bases. The TCR originated in a donor aged 5 to 30 with latent tuberculosis or without tuberculosis infection. Input material: PBMCs. CDR3 amino acids: CASSSSTGGAYGYTF. CDR3 DNA sequence: TGTGCCAGCAGCTCCTCGACAGGGGGTGCCTATGGCTACACCTTC.